These T cell receptor beta chains were read from a single sample in a study of T cells in Graves' hyperthyroidism and ophthalmopathy. TCRdb used MiXCR to reprocess the multiplex PCR reads, holding one entry per CDR3 protein. Altogether some 250,000 distinct CDR3 sequences are present, just over 14% being singletons, with the ten largest covering 10% to 15%. The sample comprised blood. These receptors all stem from a woman in her thirties or forties with Graves' hyperthyroidism that later progressed to Graves' ophthalmopathy. Both conserved end residues are part of each CDR3. Fields, in order: clone size, V gene, J gene, CDR3 protein. A clone size is listed for some rows: how often the clone was seen (once, few, many), or a class if it is expanded.

>many|TRBV2|TRBJ1-3
CASSGTGQSTLIYF
>many|TRBV12-3/TRBV12-4|TRBJ2-1
CASANGPGLAGGSYNEQFF
>few|TRBV7-8|TRBJ2-1
CASSLRVTGTSGKDEQFF
>many|TRBV11-3|TRBJ2-1
CASSKTGLAGGQIHNEQFF
>NA|TRBV19|TRBJ1-5
CASSITDYSNQPQHF
>few|TRBV25-1|TRBJ2-1
CASSGRKRETSSYNEQFF
>many|TRBV18|TRBJ1-6
CASSPLPSSYNSPLHF
>many|TRBV28|TRBJ1-4
CASKRTEVEKLFF
>many|TRBV12-3/TRBV12-4|TRBJ1-3
CASRPPPNGYSGNTIYF
>many|TRBV6-2/TRBV6-3|TRBJ2-5
CASSPRTGETQYF
>many|TRBV20-1|TRBJ2-5
CSASDIGQPQETQYF
>NA|TRBV5-1|TRBJ2-1
CASSFGGISSYNEQFF
>many|TRBV20-1|TRBJ1-5
CSAGGQGNQPQHF
>many|TRBV20-1|TRBJ1-1
CSARDEGGSTEAFF
>many|TRBV28|TRBJ1-1
CASSGGEVTEAFF
>many|TRBV20-1|TRBJ2-1
CSAPGGPSGRNNEQFF
>many|TRBV28|TRBJ2-7
CASSSPYPPREGLKYEQYF
>once|TRBV20-1|TRBJ1-2
CSAGTGLDYGYTF
>many|TRBV28|TRBJ2-7
CASSAPGLAAREQYF
>NA|TRBV2|TRBJ2-2
CASMEGPAATGELFF
>many|TRBV18|TRBJ2-7
CASSRGTDEQYF
>many|TRBV27|TRBJ1-5
CASSAHSNQPQHF
>many|TRBV27|TRBJ1-1
CASSSNRGTEAFF
>few|TRBV5-8|TRBJ2-5
CASSLLRSLDRIQETQYF
>many|TRBV20-1|TRBJ2-7
CSAALLPPPDIYEQYF
>few|TRBV27|TRBJ2-5
CASSSGLTQETQYF
>many|TRBV2|TRBJ2-7
CASSLTGVSSYEQYF
>NA|TRBV20-1|TRBJ1-3
CSASTGTFGNTIYF
>many|TRBV27|TRBJ2-2
CASSLVANTGELFF
>NA|TRBV12-3/TRBV12-4|TRBJ2-5
CASSSSLAGGGETQYF
>many|TRBV11-2|TRBJ2-2
CASSLSITGELFF
>NA|TRBV13|TRBJ1-2
CASRRTAAHVNYGYTF
>NA|TRBV12-3/TRBV12-4|TRBJ2-5
CASTSSDWGGETQYF
>NA|TRBV19|TRBJ1-3
CASASGSSGNTIYF
>many|TRBV10-3|TRBJ2-5
CAIRGAGVIETQYF
>many|TRBV27|TRBJ1-2
CASSYKGMNYGYTF
>many|TRBV27|TRBJ2-7
CASSLLPGHEQYF
>NA|TRBV4-1|TRBJ2-2
CASSQVIGRELFF
>many|TRBV19|TRBJ2-1
CASSYLGGSWNEQFF
>once|TRBV5-6|TRBJ1-5
CASSSGTGANQPQHF
>many|TRBV2|TRBJ2-7
CASGSLPYEQYF
>few|TRBV10-3|TRBJ2-2
CAISAPPARGPGELFF
>many|TRBV28|TRBJ2-7
CASSFQYEQYF
>many|TRBV12-3/TRBV12-4|TRBJ1-2
CASSFQAEIYGYTF
>NA|TRBV27|TRBJ2-7
CASGTSGAAYEQYF
>few|TRBV6-2/TRBV6-3|TRBJ2-7
CASSPEGAYEQYF
>many|TRBV11-2|TRBJ1-2
CASSLELGLGYGYTF
>many|TRBV20-1|TRBJ2-7
CSPLAGPYEQYF
>many|TRBV27|TRBJ1-6
CASTRKSSYNSPLHF
>NA|TRBV29-1|TRBJ2-7
CSVSTGVVLEQYF
>many|TRBV29-1|TRBJ2-2
CSAGTGGITGELFF
>many|TRBV28|TRBJ2-7
CASSKWDSYEQYF
>NA|TRBV19|TRBJ2-1
CASSIVAGEQFF
>many|TRBV7-2|TRBJ1-2
CASSRDSTPYGYTF
>many|TRBV11-2|TRBJ2-7
CASSLPFRYEQYF
>many|TRBV7-2|TRBJ2-7
CASSPIRDTAYEQYF
>many|TRBV7-9|TRBJ2-3
CASSRRKRDSSTDTQYF